The 10 T cell receptor beta chains listed next were all sequenced from one sample in a study of blood T cell repertoires in COVID-19. Some clones are missing from TCRdb's copy, which holds only in-frame ones; the method was immunoSEQ multiplex PCR. In the table there are a few hundred thousand clones, about 90% of which are singletons. Material for sequencing was peripheral blood. The receptors were sampled from a person between 18 and 30 years old with COVID-19, enrolled during active disease.

The V call is TRBV5-6, the J call TRBJ2-7; 8 nucleotides align to TRBD2. Germline V gene data show CDR1 as SGHDT and CDR2 as YYEEEE. CDR3 length equals 17 residues. V trimming: 0 bases; J trimming: 6 bases; junction bases outside the gene matches: 14. Written as DNA, the CDR3 is TGTGCCAGCAGCTTGGTAGCCCACAGCGGGAGTTGGAGCGAGCAGTACTTC. Translated: CASSLVAHSGSWSEQYF.

V gene TRBV29-1 combines with J gene TRBJ1-1; 9 bases agree with TRBD1. Germline values: CDR1 SQVTM, CDR2 ANQGSEA. This CDR3 is built from 14 residues. The J segment lost 0 bases and the V segment lost 3 bases, leaving 2 bases of the junction unmatched. In DNA, the CDR3 is TGCAGCGTTGAGAACAGGGGGCTGAACACTGAAGCTTTCTTT. This translates into CSVENRGLNTEAFF.

This chain links TRBV10-2 with TRBJ1-2; 8 bases agree with TRBD1. This CDR3 is 14 amino acids long. The V gene end was trimmed by 8 bases and the J gene end by 0 bases; junction bases not matched to a gene: 5. CDR1 is WSHSY and CDR2 is SAAADI in the germline V gene. The CDR3 sequence is CASRQTGANYGYTF. The DNA of the CDR3 is TGCGCCAGCCGACAGACAGGGGCTAACTATGGCTACACCTTC.

The chain joins TRBV19 to TRBJ2-6; D not certain. Trimming took 5 bases from V and 2 from J, leaving 7 bases between them. In germline, CDR1 is LNHDA, CDR2 SQIVND (reference sequence). The CDR3 runs to 14 residues. The CDR3 DNA follows: TGTGCCAGTAGTGGGCCCCCTGGGGCCAACGTCCTGACTTTC. The encoded protein is CASSGPPGANVLTF.

The chain couples TRBV3-1 (or the pseudogene TRBV3-2) to TRBJ1-4; D remains unclear. V was shortened by 4 bases and J by 8 bases, with 11 bases between the two germline ends. Per the germline V gene, CDR1 is LGHDT and CDR2 is YNNKEL (reference sequence). The length of the CDR3 is 13 residues. Here the CDR3 DNA reads TGTGCCAGCAGCCGAAGCGGTCGAGAAAAACTGTTTTTT. This codes for CASSRSGREKLFF.

This clone was seen only once. The chain links TRBV6-2 or TRBV6-3 to TRBJ2-1; D is undetermined. Trimming stripped 2 bases from V and 8 bases from J, with 4 bases between. Germline V gives CDR1 MNHEY, CDR2 SVGEGT. The CDR3 has 11 residues. CDR3 sequence (DNA): TGTGCCAGCAGTTACGGCCATGAGCAGTTCTTC. Its translation: CASSYGHEQFF.

This clone was counted between two and nine times. The rearrangement uses TRBV6-5 and TRBJ2-1; TRBD2 matches at 11 bases. The trim removed 6 bases at V and 5 bases at J, leaving 6 bases unmatched. CDR3 length equals 15 residues. In germline, CDR1 is MNHEY, CDR2 SVGAGI. The CDR3 is CASRVLAGGHNEQFF. CDR3 in DNA: TGTGCCAGCAGGGTTCTAGCGGGAGGTCACAATGAGCAGTTCTTC.

The CDR3 DNA sequence: TGTGCCAGCAGCGAAAGGGGTTCTGGAAACACCATATATTTT. Its translation is CASSERGSGNTIYF. This rearrangement joins TRBV13 to TRBJ1-3, with TRBD1 as a possible D gene (5 bases). The V gene's germline CDR1 is PRHDT and CDR2 FYEKMQ (reference sequence). With 5 bases removed from V and 1 base from J, the gap between germline ends came to 9 bases. The CDR3 has 14 residues.

The rearrangement uses TRBV28 and TRBJ2-7; D unresolved. V gave up 2 bases and J gave up 6 bases, with 11 bases separating them. The CDR3 sequence is 13 residues long. CDR1 and CDR2 (germline): MDHEN, SYDVKM. DNA for the CDR3: TGTGCCAGCAGTTTAGGTCCAGGCATCGAGCAGTACTTC. It is translated as CASSLGPGIEQYF. Full variable domain (outside the CDR3, taken from reference TRBV28 and TRBJ2-7): DVKVTQSSRYLVKRTGEKVFLECVQDMDHENMFWYRQDPGLGLRLIYFSYDVKMKEKGDIPEGYSVSREKKERFSLILESASTNQTSMYLCASSLGPGIEQYFGPGTRLTVT.

The chain joins TRBV19 to TRBJ1-1, with 8 positions matching TRBD1. Per the germline V gene, CDR1 is LNHDA and CDR2 is SQIVND (reference sequence). V trimming: 6 bases; J trimming: 5 bases; junction bases outside the gene matches: 8. CDR3 size: 14 residues. The CDR3 DNA follows: TGTGCCAGTAGCATGCAGGGGGCCGGGACTGAAGCTTTCTTT. It is translated as CASSMQGAGTEAFF.